This TCR beta chain is drawn from a study of blood T cell repertoires in COVID-19. About the research overall: Both acute and convalescent COVID-19 samples were obtained from the United States, Italy and Spain. PBMCs, B-cell-depleted T cells, or T cells provided the cDNA or gDNA that made up the material.

Sequenced by immunoSEQ multiplex PCR; TCRdb stores in-frame clones only, minus some. The table has some 80,000 clones, under 80% seen once. Germline values: CDR1 SGHTA, CDR2 FQGNSA. The V gene lost 1 base and the J gene lost 1 base, with 7 bases spanning the gap. This CDR3 contains 14 residues. The sequencing input was peripheral blood. This rearrangement joins TRBV7-2 to TRBJ1-1; D is unclear. This TCR was sampled from a woman aged 80 or over with active or convalescent COVID-19. In DNA, the CDR3 is TGTGCCAGCAGCTTAGTCACTTCGAACACTGAAGCTTTCTTT. It specifies CASSLVTSNTEAFF.